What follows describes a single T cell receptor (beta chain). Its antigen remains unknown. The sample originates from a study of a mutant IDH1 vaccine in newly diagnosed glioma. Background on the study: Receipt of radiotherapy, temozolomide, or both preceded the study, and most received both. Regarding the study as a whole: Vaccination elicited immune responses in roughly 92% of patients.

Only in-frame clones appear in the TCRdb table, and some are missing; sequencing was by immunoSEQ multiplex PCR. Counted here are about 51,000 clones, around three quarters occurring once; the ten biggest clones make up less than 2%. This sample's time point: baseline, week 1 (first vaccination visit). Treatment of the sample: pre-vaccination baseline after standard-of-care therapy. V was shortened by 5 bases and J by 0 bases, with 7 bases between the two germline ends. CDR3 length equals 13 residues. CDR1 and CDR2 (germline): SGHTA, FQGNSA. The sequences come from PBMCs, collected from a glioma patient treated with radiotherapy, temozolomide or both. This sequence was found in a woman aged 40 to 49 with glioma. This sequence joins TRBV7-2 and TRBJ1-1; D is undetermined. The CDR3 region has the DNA TGTGCCAGCAGCCCGCAGTTGAACACTGAAGCTTTCTTT. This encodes CASSPQLNTEAFF.